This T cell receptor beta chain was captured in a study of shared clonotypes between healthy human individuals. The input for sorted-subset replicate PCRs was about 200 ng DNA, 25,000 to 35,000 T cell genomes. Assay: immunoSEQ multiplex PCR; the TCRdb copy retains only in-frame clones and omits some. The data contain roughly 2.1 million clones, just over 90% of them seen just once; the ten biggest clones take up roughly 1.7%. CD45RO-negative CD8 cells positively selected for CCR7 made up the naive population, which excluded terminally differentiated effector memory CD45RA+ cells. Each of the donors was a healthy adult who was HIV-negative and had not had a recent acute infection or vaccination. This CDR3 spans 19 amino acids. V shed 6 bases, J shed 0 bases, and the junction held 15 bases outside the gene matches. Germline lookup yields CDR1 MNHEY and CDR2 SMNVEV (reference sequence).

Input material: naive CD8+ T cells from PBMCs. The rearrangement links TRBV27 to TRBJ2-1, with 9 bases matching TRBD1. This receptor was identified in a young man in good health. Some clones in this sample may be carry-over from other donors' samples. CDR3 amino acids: CASSRRDRETLSSYNEQFF. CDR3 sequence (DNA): TGTGCCAGCAGCCGACGGGACAGGGAAACTTTGAGCTCCTACAATGAGCAGTTCTTC.